The following is a TCR beta chain sequence with its context. A single count supports this clonotype. The antigen this receptor binds is unknown. This may be a read error: a much more frequent sequence differs by one nucleotide. A constant-region primer and ProtoScript II reverse transcriptase were used to reverse-transcribe TCRbeta-specific cDNA from around 540 ng total RNA. Three nested multiplex PCR rounds, following a slightly modified ARM-PCR procedure, were used to build the TCRbeta libraries. Each of the first two PCR rounds ran for approximately 9 cycles using multiplex TRBV1-TRBV30 forward primers together with a Cbeta reverse primer. A final 25-cycle PCR with Deep VentR polymerase added sample barcodes and Illumina adapters. Before sequencing, amplicons of 200-500 bp were purified from gel using a QIAquick gel extraction kit. The TCRbeta amplicons were sequenced with 250-bp paired-end reads on an Illumina HiSeq 2500. For the original study's pipeline: Trimmomatic v0.33 was used to quality-trim the reads, and FLASH v1.2.11 was used to merge paired reads so that full CDR3 sequences could be recovered. V, D and J germline segments were assigned to the rearranged TCRbeta sequences by MiGEC v1.2.1b. VDJtools v1.0.0 computed clonotype statistics and Shannon-Wiener diversity indices. To reduce sampling bias, subsequent analyses other than the diversity analysis used only the 250 most abundant clonotypes in each sample. The public reads were run again by TCRdb, first through fastp at Q25 and then through MiXCR, and only productive beta chains were kept. Every CDR3 protein is listed once, alongside the most common genes and DNA of its rows. TCRdb's processing, not the study's, gives the V and J calls here. In all, the sample holds approximately 320,000 distinct CDR3 sequences, and approximately 58% of those were seen once. Approximately 15% of the sample lies in the top ten.

The data derive from a study of tumor-infiltrating lymphocytes in primary liver carcinoma (dated by TCRdb to about 2017). With respect to the entire study: A few patients with histopathologically diagnosed primary liver carcinoma underwent surgical resection in China between late 2015 and 2016. The five patients, three men and two women aged 30 to 69 years, had hepatocellular carcinoma (four) or combined HCC and intrahepatic cholangiocarcinoma (one). The five patients had tumors staged T1-T3 N0M0, with maximum diameters ranging from about 4 to 11 cm. Each sample produced roughly 3.65 to 8 million productive TCRbeta reads, and read depth showed no significant difference between tissue types. Across five regions of each liver tumor, along with adjacent normal tissue and blood, the study brought together TCRbeta repertoire sequencing, expression microarrays and whole-exome sequencing. A total of approximately 35 specimens from 5 patients underwent TCRbeta repertoire sequencing, comprising around 25 tumor regions, 5 adjacent noncancerous liver tissues and 5 peripheral blood samples. High reproducibility was observed for the technical replicate repertoires, with mean shared-clone rates roughly 0.89 and correlation coefficients above 0.98.

RNA from unsorted whole blood was extracted with TRIzol reagent, and germline DNA was obtained with the DNeasy Blood & Tissue kit. At the time of sampling, the patients were treatment-naive and had chronic HBV infection. Before surgery, about 4 milliliters of peripheral blood were collected into K2EDTA tubes. General findings and caveats noted by the study authors: Only 4 or 5 patients were included in the study, and the authors note that the findings should be validated in a larger study. Pairs of tumor regions showed greater repertoire overlap (mean roughly 36%) than tumor-adjacent pairs (17%) or tumor-blood pairs (around 15%), which is consistent with antigen-driven expansion. Because sequencing covered only the TCR beta chain and unpaired alpha chains were not captured, true repertoire diversity is likely underestimated. The top 250 clones made up a significantly larger repertoire fraction in tumors than in blood (p = 0.039). Because the samples were bulk and unsorted, CD4+ and CD8+ T cell repertoires could not be compared.

The CDR3, from cysteine to phenylalanine, totals 13 residues. The entry retains the CDR3 DNA only, 39 bases that are in frame from base 1. The germline ends are 10 bases apart after V is trimmed by 5 bases and J by 5 bases. The TCR originated in a woman in her twenties or thirties with primary liver carcinoma and hepatitis B virus infection. Rearrangement joined TRBV12-3 or TRBV12-4 to TRBJ2-1, with TRBD2 as a weak D call on 6 bases. The sequencing sample was made of peripheral blood. The DNA sequence is as follows: TGTGCCAGCAGTGGGCGGGGACACAATGAGCAGTTCTTC. Its protein reads: CASSGRGHNEQFF.